This T cell receptor beta chain was recovered during a study of metastatic and nonmetastatic thyroid tumors. Across the whole study: Both malignant and benign thyroid patients supplied peripheral blood and tumor or nodule tissue samples, across which the repertoires of these patients were then compared. Overall study findings and caveats: A significant increase in TCR beta diversity was reportedly seen in malignant thyroid tumors relative to benign nodules, in blood and tumor.

The sample holds many counts of this clone. The antigen is undetermined. Patients were all untreated before their thyroid surgery. In the study's own analysis: Clinicopathological groups differed in CDR3, with these differences serving to build a distant-metastasis classifier for papillary thyroid cancer. Via MiXCR, TCRdb re-called the PCR reads. In this record, the V and J calls reflect TCRdb's handling and not the investigators' own analysis. The sample yields about 39,000 clones, approximately 17% seen once. The CDR3 is made up of 16 amino acids. Losses at the gene ends were 4 bases for V and 8 bases for J; bases not matched to a gene: 7. The germline CDR1 and CDR2 sequences are KGHDR and SFDVKD.

Sequenced material: tumor tissue. The sequence derives from a female donor with papillary thyroid cancer or a benign thyroid nodule (not recorded which). Some clones in this sample may be carry-over from other donors' samples. The V and J genes are TRBV24-1 and TRBJ2-1, with 13 bases that match TRBD2. In DNA form, the CDR3 reads TGTGCCACCAGTGACAGACTAGCGGGGGGTCGGGATGAGCAGTTCTTC. Translating it yields CATSDRLAGGRDEQFF.